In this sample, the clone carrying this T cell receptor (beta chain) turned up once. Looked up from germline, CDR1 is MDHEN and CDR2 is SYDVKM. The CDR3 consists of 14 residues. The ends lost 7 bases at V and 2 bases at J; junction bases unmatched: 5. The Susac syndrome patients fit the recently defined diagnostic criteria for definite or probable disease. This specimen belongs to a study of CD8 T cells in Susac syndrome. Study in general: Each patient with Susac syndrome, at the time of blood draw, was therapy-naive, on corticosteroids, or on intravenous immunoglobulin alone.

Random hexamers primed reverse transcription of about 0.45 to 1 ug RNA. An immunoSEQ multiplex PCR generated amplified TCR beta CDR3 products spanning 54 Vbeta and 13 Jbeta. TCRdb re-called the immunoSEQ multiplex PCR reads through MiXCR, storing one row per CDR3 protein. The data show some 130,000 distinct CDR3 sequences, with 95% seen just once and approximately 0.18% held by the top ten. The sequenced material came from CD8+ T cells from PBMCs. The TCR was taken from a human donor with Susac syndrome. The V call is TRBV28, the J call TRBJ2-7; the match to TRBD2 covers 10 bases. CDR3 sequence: CASIEREGTYEQYF. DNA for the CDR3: TGTGCCAGCATTGAGCGGGAGGGAACCTACGAGCAGTACTTC.